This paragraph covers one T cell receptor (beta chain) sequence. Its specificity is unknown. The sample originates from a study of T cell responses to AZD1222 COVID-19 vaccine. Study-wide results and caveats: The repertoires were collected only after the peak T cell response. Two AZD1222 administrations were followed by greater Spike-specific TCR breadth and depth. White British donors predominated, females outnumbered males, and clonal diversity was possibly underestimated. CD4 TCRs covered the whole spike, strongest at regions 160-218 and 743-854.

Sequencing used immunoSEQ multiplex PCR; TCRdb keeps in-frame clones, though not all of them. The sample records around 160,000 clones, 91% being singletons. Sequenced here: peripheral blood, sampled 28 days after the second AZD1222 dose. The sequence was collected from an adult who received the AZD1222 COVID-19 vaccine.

For the CDR3, the DNA is TGTGCCAGCCGGGAAGGCCAAGCAAGGAATCAGCCCCAGCATTTT. Its protein is CASREGQARNQPQHF. The rearrangement joins TRBV7-8 to TRBJ1-5; D gene ambiguous. Trimming removed 8 bases from V and 4 bases from J, with 18 bases in between. Per the germline V gene, CDR1 is SGHVS and CDR2 is FQNEAQ. The CDR3 has 15 residues.